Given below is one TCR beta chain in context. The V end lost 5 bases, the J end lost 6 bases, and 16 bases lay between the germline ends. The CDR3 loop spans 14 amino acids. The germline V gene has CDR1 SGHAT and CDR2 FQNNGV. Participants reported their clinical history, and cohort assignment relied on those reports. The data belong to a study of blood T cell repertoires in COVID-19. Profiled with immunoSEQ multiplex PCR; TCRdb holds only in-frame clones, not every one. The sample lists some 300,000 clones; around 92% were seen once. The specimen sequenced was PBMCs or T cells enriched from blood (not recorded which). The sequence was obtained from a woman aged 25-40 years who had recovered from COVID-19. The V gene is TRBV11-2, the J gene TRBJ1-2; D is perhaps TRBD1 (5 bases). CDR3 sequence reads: CASSPQGGPHGYTF. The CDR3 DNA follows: TGTGCCAGCAGCCCCCAGGGCGGACCTCATGGCTACACCTTC.